The 23 T cell receptor beta chains below all came from one sample that was sequenced in a study of cytomegalovirus exposure and HLA in healthy donors. Amplification used 60 Vbeta primers and 13 Jbeta primers. The repertoire was sequenced with immunoSEQ multiplex PCR; TCRdb's copy has only in-frame clones and lacks some. This sample lists 150,000 to 200,000 clones; its ten largest clones have 0.7% to 0.8%. Source material: PBMCs. These TCRs come from a woman aged 18-29 years in good health and CMV-seropositive.

V and J are TRBV11-2 and TRBJ1-4; D remains unclear. Trimming stripped 1 base from V and 0 bases from J, with 9 bases between. CDR1 is SGHAT, CDR2 FQNNGV, per germline. CDR3 length: 16 residues. The CDR3 loop reads CASSLVQVATNEKLFF. The CDR3 DNA sequence: TGTGCCAGCAGCTTAGTTCAGGTTGCAACTAATGAAAAACTGTTTTTT.

In the case of this clone: In the same sample, other DNA sequences code for this CDR3. The V call is TRBV7-2, the J call TRBJ2-3; D might be TRBD2 (7 bases). The CDR3 contains 15 residues. Germline lookup yields CDR1 SGHTA and CDR2 FQGNSA. V dropped 2 bases and J dropped 3 bases, with 12 bases sitting between them. The CDR3 nucleotides read TGTGCCAGCAGCTTATGGGCGGGGGCAACAGATACGCAGTATTTT. Residues: CASSLWAGATDTQYF.

The chain uses TRBV4-3 and TRBJ2-1; D might be TRBD1 (6 bases). The CDR3 runs 15 residues. Trimming took 2 bases from V and 1 from J, leaving 9 bases between them. The germline V gene has CDR1 LGHNA and CDR2 YSLEER. The DNA for the CDR3 is TGCGCCAGCAGCCAACAGGGGTTGTCCTACAATGAGCAGTTCTTC. Translating it yields CASSQQGLSYNEQFF.

V is TRBV7-8 and J is TRBJ1-6, with unresolved D. This CDR3 comprises 14 residues. The germline V gene has CDR1 SGHVS and CDR2 FQNEAQ. V was cut by 2 bases and J by 5 bases, with 7 bases left in between. The CDR3 loop is CASSLRTDNSPLHF. The CDR3 nucleotides read TGTGCCAGCAGCTTACGAACAGATAATTCACCCCTCCACTTT.

V and J are TRBV7-9 and TRBJ2-1, with TRBD1 matching 7 bases. Germline V gene data show CDR1 as SEHNR and CDR2 as FQNEAQ (reference sequence). There are 15 residues in the CDR3. The ends lost 1 base at V and 5 bases at J; junction bases unmatched: 5. The CDR3 DNA is TGTGCCAGCAGCTTAGGTCACACAGGGGACAATGAGCAGTTCTTC. Encoded protein: CASSLGHTGDNEQFF. The full variable domain, completed using reference TRBV7-9 and TRBJ2-1, is DTGVSQNPRHKITKRGQNVTFRCDPISEHNRLYWYRQTLGQGPEFLTYFQNEAQLEKSRLLSDRFSAERPKGSFSTLEIQRTEQGDSAMYLCASSLGHTGDNEQFFGPGTRLTVL.

The rearrangement uses TRBV27 and TRBJ2-7, with 7 bases lining up with TRBD1. The CDR3 length is 15 residues. Germline V gene lookup returns CDR1 MNHEY and CDR2 SMNVEV (reference sequence). J was trimmed by 4 bases and V by 3 bases; bases with no gene match: 9. The chain's CDR3 is CASSFGWQGDYEQYF. The DNA of the CDR3 is TGTGCCAGCAGTTTCGGGTGGCAGGGGGATTACGAGCAGTACTTC.

The chain recombines TRBV6-4 with TRBJ2-3; TRBD1 aligns across 8 bases. The CDR3 runs to 18 residues. Germline V gene data show CDR1 as MRHNA and CDR2 as SNTAGT. The V gene end was trimmed by 0 bases and the J gene end by 2 bases; junction bases not matched to a gene: 10. CDR3 amino acids: CASSDSKDSGGFTDTQYF. The CDR3, as DNA: TGTGCCAGCAGTGACTCGAAAGACTCAGGGGGCTTCACAGATACGCAGTATTTT.

CDR3 nucleotide sequence: TGTGCCAGCAGCGTGGACCTAAATCAGCCCCAGCATTTT. Encoded protein: CASSVDLNQPQHF. V gene TRBV5-4 combines with J gene TRBJ1-5; D ambiguous. V dropped 4 bases and J dropped 4 bases, with 9 bases sitting between them. Germline V CDR1 and CDR2: SGHNT, YYREEE (reference sequence). The CDR3 runs 13 residues.

This chain connects TRBV2 to TRBJ2-5; TRBD2 agrees at 12 bases. The J call could be wrong; TRBJ2-7 is a better fit for the DNA end. The germline CDR1 and CDR2 sequences are SNHLY and FYNNEI. This CDR3 comprises 14 residues. The CDR3 protein is CASQSSGRAYEQYF. CDR3 coding DNA: TGTGCCAGCCAGTCTAGCGGGAGGGCCTACGAGCAGTACTTC.

This chain links TRBV16 with TRBJ2-5, with D perhaps TRBD2 (6 bases). CDR1 and CDR2 from the germline V gene are KGHSY and FQNENV. There are 14 residues in the CDR3. The V end lost 3 bases, the J end lost 3 bases, and 11 bases lay between the germline ends. The DNA of the CDR3 is TGTGCCAGCAGCCACCGTGGAGGGGAAGAGACCCAGTACTTC. Translated: CASSHRGGEETQYF. Using reference TRBV16 and TRBJ2-5 for the parts outside the CDR3, the full variable domain is GEEVAQTPKHLVRGEGQKAKLYCAPIKGHSYVFWYQQVLKNEFKFLISFQNENVFDETGMPKERFSAKCLPNSPCSLEIQATKLEDSAVYFCASSHRGGEETQYFGPGTRLLVL.

The chain carries TRBV29-1 and TRBJ2-1, with 10 positions matching TRBD2. Germline V CDR1 and CDR2: SQVTM, ANQGSEA. The CDR3 runs 18 residues. Unmatched junction bases numbered 10, after V lost 2 bases and J lost 0 bases. In nucleotides, the CDR3 is TGCAGCGTTGAATTCGCCCTAGCGGGAGAGGGCTCCTACAATGAGCAGTTCTTC. Translation: CSVEFALAGEGSYNEQFF.

V usage is TRBV10-3 and J usage is TRBJ1-6, with 8 bases aligning to TRBD1. Per the germline V gene, CDR1 is ENHRY and CDR2 is SYGVKD. The CDR3 has 16 residues. The V and J ends lost 6 bases and 7 bases, in that order; junction bases with no gene match: 11. This CDR3 is CAIRGGIRDRNSPLHF. CDR3 nucleotide sequence: TGTGCCATCAGGGGAGGGATCCGGGACAGGAATTCACCCCTCCACTTT.

The V gene is TRBV19, the J gene TRBJ2-7, with 11 positions matching TRBD2. Unmatched junction bases numbered 3, after V lost 2 bases and J lost 0 bases. The V gene's germline CDR1 is LNHDA and CDR2 SQIVND (reference sequence). The CDR3 has 16 amino acids. The CDR3 DNA follows: TGTGCCAGTAGTATAAGCGGGACTAGCGGCTCCTACGAGCAGTACTTC. Protein sequence: CASSISGTSGSYEQYF.

The V and J genes are TRBV19 and TRBJ2-3, with TRBD2 as a possible D gene (6 bases). This CDR3 spans 15 amino acids. Germline V lookup: CDR1 LNHDA, CDR2 SQIVND (reference sequence). Deletions cut 5 bases from V and 0 bases from J, with 12 bases between. CDR3 in amino acids: CASSFGGTSTDTQYF. As DNA, the CDR3 is TGTGCCAGTAGTTTTGGCGGGACGAGCACAGATACGCAGTATTTT.

A note on this clone: The junction and the germline gene differ at one end; a read error may be behind it. DNA of the CDR3: TGTGCCAGCAGCCGACAGGGGACCCCTTTTAACTTC. Its protein is CASSRQGTPFNF. This chain connects TRBV6-6 to TRBJ2-5, with 8 bases lining up with TRBD1. The CDR3 is made up of 12 amino acids. The germline gives CDR1 MNHNY, CDR2 SVGAGI (reference sequence).

The chain joins TRBV7-2 to TRBJ2-7; 10 nucleotides line up with TRBD1. The CDR3 is 13 residues long. V shed 4 bases, J shed 6 bases, and the junction held 3 bases outside the gene matches. Germline loops: CDR1 SGHTA, CDR2 FQGNSA. The CDR3 DNA sequence: TGTGCCAGCAGCTCCGACAGGGGGCGCGAGCAGTACTTC. Encoded protein: CASSSDRGREQYF.

This chain joins TRBV13 and TRBJ2-5, with D possibly matching TRBD2 (5 bases). The V end was cut by 5 bases, the J end by 7 bases, with 11 bases between. The CDR3 runs 12 residues. Germline assignment: CDR1 PRHDT and CDR2 FYEKMQ (reference sequence). The CDR3 loop is CASSGQGRTQYF. The CDR3 DNA is TGTGCCAGCAGCGGTCAAGGGAGGACCCAGTACTTC.

V gene TRBV19 combines with J gene TRBJ2-2; maybe TRBD2 (5 bases). CDR1 LNHDA and CDR2 SQIVND come from the germline V gene (reference sequence). This CDR3 has 16 residues. Trimming cost V 6 bases and J 2 bases, with 16 bases left between them. The CDR3 loop is CASRPAGRRNTGELFF. DNA for the CDR3: TGTGCCAGTAGACCTGCGGGCAGGCGTAACACCGGGGAGCTGTTTTTT. The variable domain in full, completed from reference TRBV19 and TRBJ2-2, reads DGGITQSPKYLFRKEGQNVTLSCEQNLNHDAMYWYRQDPGQGLRLIYYSQIVNDFQKGDIAEGYSVSREKKESFPLTVTSAQKNPTAFYLCASRPAGRRNTGELFFGEGSRLTVL.

The chain carries TRBV4-1 and TRBJ2-7; a weak D match, TRBD2 (6 bases). Trimming removed 0 bases at V and 1 base at J, with 10 bases between. Germline CDR1 MGHRA, CDR2 YSYEKL. This CDR3 has 15 amino acids. CDR3 nucleotides: TGCGCCAGCAGCCAAGACCCGGGGGAGTCCTACGAGCAGTACTTC. Encoded protein: CASSQDPGESYEQYF.

This chain uses TRBV7-5 with TRBJ1-5; the D call TRBD1 from the table was never checked on the DNA. TRBV7-5 represents a pseudogene. This CDR3 has 14 residues. The CDR3 reads CARSGTVYNQPQHF. CDR3 nucleotides: TGTGCCAGAAGCGGGACAGTGTACAATCAGCCCCAGCATTTT.

This sequence joins TRBV7-8 and TRBJ2-5; 12 bases line up with TRBD2. Looked up from germline, CDR1 is SGHVS and CDR2 is FQNEAQ. V trimming: 10 bases; J trimming: 5 bases; junction bases outside the gene matches: 8. The CDR3 is 14 amino acids. Here the CDR3 reads CAITSGGLGETQYF. In DNA form, the CDR3 reads TGTGCCATCACTAGCGGGGGGCTTGGGGAGACCCAGTACTTC.

The genes are TRBV9 and TRBJ2-1; 12 bases map to TRBD2. J gave up 7 bases and V 5 bases, and 4 bases lay outside the gene matches. CDR3 size: 14 residues. Germline CDR1 is SGDLS and CDR2 is YYNGEE. The CDR3 DNA follows: TGTGCCAGCAGTCCGGGACTAGCGGGTAATGAGCAGTTCTTC. This gives the protein CASSPGLAGNEQFF.

The chain couples TRBV5-5 to TRBJ2-3; 9 bases are shared with TRBD2. The CDR3 has 16 amino acids. Looked up from germline, CDR1 is SGHKS and CDR2 is YYEKEE (reference sequence). V gave up 0 bases and J gave up 4 bases; unmatched junction bases: 6. This CDR3 reads CASSLDAGGSPDTQYF. CDR3 DNA: TGTGCCAGCAGCTTGGATGCGGGAGGGTCCCCAGATACGCAGTATTTT.